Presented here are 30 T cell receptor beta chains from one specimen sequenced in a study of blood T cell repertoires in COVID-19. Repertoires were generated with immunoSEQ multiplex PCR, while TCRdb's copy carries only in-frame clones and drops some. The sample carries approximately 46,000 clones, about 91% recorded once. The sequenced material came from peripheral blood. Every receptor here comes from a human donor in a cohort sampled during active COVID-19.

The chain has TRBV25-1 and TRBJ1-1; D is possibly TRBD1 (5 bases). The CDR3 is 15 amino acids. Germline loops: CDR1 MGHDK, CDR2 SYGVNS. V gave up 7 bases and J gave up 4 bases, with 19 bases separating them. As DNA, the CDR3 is TGTGCCAGCACCCAGACCCTAGGCGGGGGCACTGAAGCTTTCTTT. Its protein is CASTQTLGGGTEAFF.

The CDR3 nucleotides are TGTGCCAGCAGCAGTAGGGCGGGAGTCGGCGGCGAGCAGTACTTC. This translates into CASSSRAGVGGEQYF. The V call is TRBV5-5, the J call TRBJ2-7, with 7 bases fitting TRBD2. The CDR3 runs to 15 residues. Germline assignment: CDR1 SGHKS and CDR2 YYEKEE (reference sequence). The junction had 13 bases not matched to a gene; V was cut back by 4 bases and J by 6 bases.

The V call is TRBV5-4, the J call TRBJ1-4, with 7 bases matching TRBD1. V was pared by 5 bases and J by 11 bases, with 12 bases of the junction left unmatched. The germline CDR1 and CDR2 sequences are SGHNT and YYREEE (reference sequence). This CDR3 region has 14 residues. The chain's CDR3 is CASSSRDSSGKLFF. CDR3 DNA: TGTGCCAGCAGTTCCCGGGACAGCTCGGGGAAACTGTTTTTT.

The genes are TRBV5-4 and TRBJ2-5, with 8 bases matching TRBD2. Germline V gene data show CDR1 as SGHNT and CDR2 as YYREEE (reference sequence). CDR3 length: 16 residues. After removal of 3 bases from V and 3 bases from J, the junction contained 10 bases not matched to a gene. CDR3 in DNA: TGTGCCAGCAGCTGGGGAGGCGGGGGGTTCGAAGAGACCCAGTACTTC. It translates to CASSWGGGGFEETQYF.

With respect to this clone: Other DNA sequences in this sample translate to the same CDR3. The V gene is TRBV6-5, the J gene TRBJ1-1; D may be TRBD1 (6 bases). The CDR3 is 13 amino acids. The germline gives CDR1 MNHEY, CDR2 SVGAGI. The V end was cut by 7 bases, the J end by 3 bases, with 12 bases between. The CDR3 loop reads CASTATGYTEAFF. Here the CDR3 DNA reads TGTGCCAGCACCGCCACAGGGTACACTGAAGCTTTCTTT.

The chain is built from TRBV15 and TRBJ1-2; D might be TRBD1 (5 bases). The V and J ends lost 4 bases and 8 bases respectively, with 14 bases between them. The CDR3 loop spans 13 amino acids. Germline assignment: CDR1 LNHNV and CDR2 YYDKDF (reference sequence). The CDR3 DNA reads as TGTGCCACCAGCATCAGGGATGGGGAAGGCTACACCTTC. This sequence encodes CATSIRDGEGYTF.

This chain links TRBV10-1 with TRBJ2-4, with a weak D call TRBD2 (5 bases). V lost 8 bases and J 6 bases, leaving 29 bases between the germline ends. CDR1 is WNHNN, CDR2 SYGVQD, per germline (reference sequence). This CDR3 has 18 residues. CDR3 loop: CASPTTGPPLERRNIQYF. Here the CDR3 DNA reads TGCGCCAGCCCCACGACCGGGCCCCCCTTGGAGCGGCGAAACATTCAGTACTTC.

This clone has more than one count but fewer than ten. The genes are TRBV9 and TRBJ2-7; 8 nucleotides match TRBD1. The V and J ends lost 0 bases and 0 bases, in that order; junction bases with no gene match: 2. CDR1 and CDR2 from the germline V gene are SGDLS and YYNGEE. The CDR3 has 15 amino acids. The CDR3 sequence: CASSVGQGISYEQYF. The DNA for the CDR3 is TGTGCCAGCAGCGTAGGACAGGGGATCTCCTACGAGCAGTACTTC.

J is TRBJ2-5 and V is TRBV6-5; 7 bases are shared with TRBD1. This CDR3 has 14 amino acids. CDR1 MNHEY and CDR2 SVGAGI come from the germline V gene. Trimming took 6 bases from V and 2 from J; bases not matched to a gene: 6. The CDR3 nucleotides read TGTGCCAGCAGCAGGGGGAGTGGGCAAGAGACCCAGTACTTC. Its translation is CASSRGSGQETQYF.

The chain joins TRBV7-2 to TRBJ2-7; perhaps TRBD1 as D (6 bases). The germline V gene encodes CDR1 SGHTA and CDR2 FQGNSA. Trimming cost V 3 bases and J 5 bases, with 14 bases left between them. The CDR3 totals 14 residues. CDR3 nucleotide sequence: TGTGCCAGCAGCTTGTATGGGGGCATCCACGAGCAGTACTTC. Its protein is CASSLYGGIHEQYF.

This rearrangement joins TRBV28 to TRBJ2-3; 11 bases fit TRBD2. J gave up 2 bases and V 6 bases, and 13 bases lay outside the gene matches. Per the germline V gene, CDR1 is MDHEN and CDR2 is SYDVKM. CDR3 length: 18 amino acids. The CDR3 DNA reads TGTGCCAGCAGCCTGAGACTAGCGGGACGGATACTCACAGATACGCAGTATTTT. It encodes CASSLRLAGRILTDTQYF.

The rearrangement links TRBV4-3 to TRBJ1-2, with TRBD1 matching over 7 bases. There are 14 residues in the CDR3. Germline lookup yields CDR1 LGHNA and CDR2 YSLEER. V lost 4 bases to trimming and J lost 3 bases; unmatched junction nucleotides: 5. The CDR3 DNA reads TGCGCCAGCAGCCTTGAGACAGGGCACTATGGCTACACCTTC. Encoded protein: CASSLETGHYGYTF.

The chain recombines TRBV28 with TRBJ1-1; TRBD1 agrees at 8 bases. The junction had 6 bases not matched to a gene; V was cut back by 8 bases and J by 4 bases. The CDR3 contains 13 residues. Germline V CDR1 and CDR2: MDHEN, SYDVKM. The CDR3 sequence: CASGQGRGTEAFF. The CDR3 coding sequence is TGTGCCAGCGGACAGGGTCGGGGCACTGAAGCTTTCTTT.

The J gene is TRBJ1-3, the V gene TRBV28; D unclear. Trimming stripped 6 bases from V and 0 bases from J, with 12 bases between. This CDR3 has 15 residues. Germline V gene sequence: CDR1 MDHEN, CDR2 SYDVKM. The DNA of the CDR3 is TGTGCCAGCAGGCAGGCTCCCCTCTCTGGAAACACCATATATTTT. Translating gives CASRQAPLSGNTIYF.

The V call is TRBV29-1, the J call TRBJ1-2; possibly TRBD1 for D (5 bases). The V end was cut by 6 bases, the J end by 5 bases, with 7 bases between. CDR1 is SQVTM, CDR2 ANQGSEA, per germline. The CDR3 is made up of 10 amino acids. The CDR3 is CSVGGYGYTF. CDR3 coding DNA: TGCAGCGTGGGGGGGTATGGCTACACCTTC.

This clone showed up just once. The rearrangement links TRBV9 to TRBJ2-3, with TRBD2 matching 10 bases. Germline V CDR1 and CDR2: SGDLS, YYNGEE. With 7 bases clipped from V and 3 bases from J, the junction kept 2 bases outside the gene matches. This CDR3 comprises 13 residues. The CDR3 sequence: CASERGGTDTQYF. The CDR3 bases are TGTGCCAGCGAGCGGGGGGGGACAGATACGCAGTATTTT.

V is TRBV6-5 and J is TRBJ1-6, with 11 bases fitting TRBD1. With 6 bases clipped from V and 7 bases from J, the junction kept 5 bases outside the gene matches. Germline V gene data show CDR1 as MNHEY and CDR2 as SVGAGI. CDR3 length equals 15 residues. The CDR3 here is CASSRRDRGNSPLHF. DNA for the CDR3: TGTGCCAGCAGCCGCCGGGACAGGGGGAATTCACCCCTCCACTTT.

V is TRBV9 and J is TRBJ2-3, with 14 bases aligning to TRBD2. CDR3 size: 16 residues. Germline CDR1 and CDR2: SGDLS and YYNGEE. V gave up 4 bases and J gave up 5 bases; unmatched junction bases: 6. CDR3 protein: CASSTGTSGSLDTQYF. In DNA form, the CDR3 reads TGTGCCAGCAGCACCGGGACTAGCGGGAGTCTAGATACGCAGTATTTT.

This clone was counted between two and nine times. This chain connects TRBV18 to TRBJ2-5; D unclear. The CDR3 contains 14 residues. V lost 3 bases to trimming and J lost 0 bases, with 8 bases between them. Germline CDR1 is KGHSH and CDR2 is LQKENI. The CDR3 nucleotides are TGTGCCAGCTCACCTAGTAACTACCAAGAGACCCAGTACTTC. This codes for CASSPSNYQETQYF.

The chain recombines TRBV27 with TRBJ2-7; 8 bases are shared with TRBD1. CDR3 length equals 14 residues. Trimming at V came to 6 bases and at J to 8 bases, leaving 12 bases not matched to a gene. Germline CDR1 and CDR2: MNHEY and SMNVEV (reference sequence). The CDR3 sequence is CASRLTGAPWKQYF. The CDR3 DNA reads TGTGCCAGCAGATTGACAGGGGCCCCTTGGAAGCAGTACTTC.

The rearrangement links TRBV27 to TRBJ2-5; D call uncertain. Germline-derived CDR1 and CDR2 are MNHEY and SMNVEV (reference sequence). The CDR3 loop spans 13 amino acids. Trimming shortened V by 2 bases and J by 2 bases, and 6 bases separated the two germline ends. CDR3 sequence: CASSLNKQETQYF. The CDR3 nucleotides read TGTGCCAGCAGTTTAAACAAGCAAGAGACCCAGTACTTC.

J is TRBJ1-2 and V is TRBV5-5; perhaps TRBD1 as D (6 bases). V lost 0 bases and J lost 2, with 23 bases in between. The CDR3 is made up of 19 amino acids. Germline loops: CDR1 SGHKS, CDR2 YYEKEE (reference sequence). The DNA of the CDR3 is TGTGCCAGCAGCTTGGCCAATGCGCAGGGGACCCACATAAACTATGGCTACACCTTC. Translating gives CASSLANAQGTHINYGYTF.

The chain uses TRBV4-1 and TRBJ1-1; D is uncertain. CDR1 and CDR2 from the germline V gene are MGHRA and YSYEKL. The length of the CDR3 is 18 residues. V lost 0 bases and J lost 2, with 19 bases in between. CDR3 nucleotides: TGCGCCAGCAGCCAAGAGGAGGTAGGTTCACACACAAACACTGAAGCTTTCTTT. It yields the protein CASSQEEVGSHTNTEAFF.

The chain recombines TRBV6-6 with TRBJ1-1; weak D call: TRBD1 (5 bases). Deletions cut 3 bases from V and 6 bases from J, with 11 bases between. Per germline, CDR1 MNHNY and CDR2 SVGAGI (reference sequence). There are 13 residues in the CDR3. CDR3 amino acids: CASSYKGISEAFF. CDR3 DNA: TGTGCCAGCAGTTATAAGGGGATCTCTGAAGCTTTCTTT.

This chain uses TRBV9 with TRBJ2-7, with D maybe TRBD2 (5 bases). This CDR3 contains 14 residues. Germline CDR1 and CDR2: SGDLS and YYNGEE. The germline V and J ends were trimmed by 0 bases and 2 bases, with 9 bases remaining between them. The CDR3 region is CASSVDGNTYEQYF. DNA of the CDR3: TGTGCCAGCAGCGTAGACGGGAATACCTACGAGCAGTACTTC.

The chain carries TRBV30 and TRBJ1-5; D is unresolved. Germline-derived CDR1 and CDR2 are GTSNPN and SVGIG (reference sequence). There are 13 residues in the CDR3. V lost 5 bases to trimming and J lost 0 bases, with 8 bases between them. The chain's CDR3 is CAWADYSNQPQHF. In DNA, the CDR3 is TGTGCCTGGGCGGACTATAGCAATCAGCCCCAGCATTTT. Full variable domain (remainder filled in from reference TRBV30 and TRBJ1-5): SQTIHQWPATLVQPVGSPLSLECTVEGTSNPNLYWYRQAAGRGLQLLFYSVGIGQISSEVPQNLSASRPQDRQFILSSKKLLLSDSGFYLCAWADYSNQPQHFGDGTRLSIL.

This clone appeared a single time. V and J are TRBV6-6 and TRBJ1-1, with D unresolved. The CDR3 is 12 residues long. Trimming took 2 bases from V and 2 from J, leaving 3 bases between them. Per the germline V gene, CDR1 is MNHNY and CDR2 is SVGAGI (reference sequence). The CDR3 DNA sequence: TGTGCCAGCAGTTACAGCAACACTGAAGCTTTCTTT. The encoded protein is CASSYSNTEAFF.

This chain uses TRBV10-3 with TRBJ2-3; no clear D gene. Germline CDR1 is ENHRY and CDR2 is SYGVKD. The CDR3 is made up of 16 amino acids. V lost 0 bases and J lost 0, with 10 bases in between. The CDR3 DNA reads TGTGCCATCAGTGAGTCGAGCGAACCTAGCACAGATACGCAGTATTTT. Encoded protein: CAISESSEPSTDTQYF.

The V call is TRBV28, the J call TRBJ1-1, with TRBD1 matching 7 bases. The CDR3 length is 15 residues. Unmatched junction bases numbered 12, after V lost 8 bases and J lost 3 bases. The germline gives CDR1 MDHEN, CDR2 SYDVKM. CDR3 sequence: CASCRGDRVDTEAFF. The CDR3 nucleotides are TGTGCCAGCTGTCGGGGAGACAGGGTTGACACTGAAGCTTTCTTT.

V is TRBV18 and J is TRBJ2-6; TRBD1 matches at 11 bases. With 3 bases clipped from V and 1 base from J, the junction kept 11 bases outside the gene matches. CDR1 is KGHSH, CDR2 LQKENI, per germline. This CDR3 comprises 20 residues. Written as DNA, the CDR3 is TGTGCCAGCTCACCCCCCGTAGGGGGACAGGGGGTTTCTGGGGCCAACGTCCTGACTTTC. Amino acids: CASSPPVGGQGVSGANVLTF.